A selection of T cell receptor beta chains follows, all from one sample in a study of T cell repertoires in cytomegalovirus infection. Antigen specificity for these receptors is unknown. From the reads, TCRdb called clonotypes with MiXCR, one entry per CDR3 protein. The sample shows fewer than 1,000,000 distinct CDR3 sequences, 31% of them seen only once. The sample here was cultured CD8+ T cells from PBMCs, taken from culture after CMV antigen stimulation. These receptors were taken from a human donor in good health (CMV status not recorded). Some clones in this sample may be carry-over from other donors' samples. Both conserved end residues are part of each CDR3. A D gene is named only where the DNA matches it firmly. Only some rows state a clone size, as once, few, many or a class for expanded clones.

j_gene: TRBJ2-4
abundance: .
d_gene: TRBD1
len: 12
v_gene: TRBV28
CDR3aa: CASSADRALQYF
CDR3nt: TGTGCCAGCAGTGCGGACAGGGCCCTTCAGTACTTC

j_gene: TRBJ1-2
abundance: many
d_gene: TRBD1
len: 15
v_gene: TRBV7-8
CDR3aa: CASSPRQGASYGYTF
CDR3nt: TGTGCCAGCAGCCCTAGACAGGGGGCGAGCTATGGCTACACCTTC

j_gene: TRBJ1-1
abundance: few
d_gene: .
len: 15
v_gene: TRBV12-3/TRBV12-4
CDR3aa: CASSSSPTVNTEAFF
CDR3nt: TGTGCCAGCAGTTCTTCACCGACAGTGAACACTGAAGCTTTCTTT

j_gene: TRBJ2-3
abundance: .
d_gene: .
len: 16
v_gene: TRBV3-1
CDR3aa: CASSQEGTAPRDTQYF
CDR3nt: TGTGCCAGCAGCCAAGAAGGGACTGCCCCAAGAGATACGCAGTATTTT

j_gene: TRBJ1-2
abundance: .
d_gene: .
len: 13
v_gene: TRBV19
CDR3aa: CATLGGAVYGYTF
CDR3nt: TGTGCCACCCTGGGGGGGGCAGTCTATGGCTACACCTTC

j_gene: TRBJ2-7
abundance: many
d_gene: .
len: 14
v_gene: TRBV6-1
CDR3aa: CASSEGAAIYEQYF
CDR3nt: TGTGCCAGCAGTGAAGGAGCCGCCATCTACGAGCAGTACTTC

j_gene: TRBJ2-1
abundance: few
d_gene: TRBD1
len: 15
v_gene: TRBV7-9
CDR3aa: CASSGGQGAFYEQFF
CDR3nt: TGTGCCAGCAGCGGGGGACAGGGGGCATTCTATGAGCAGTTCTTC

j_gene: TRBJ2-1
abundance: few
d_gene: TRBD1
len: 16
v_gene: TRBV28
CDR3aa: CASSPLTGANYNEQFF
CDR3nt: TGTGCCAGCAGTCCGTTGACAGGGGCGAACTACAATGAGCAGTTCTTC

j_gene: TRBJ2-5
abundance: many
d_gene: TRBD2
len: 16
v_gene: TRBV6-1
CDR3aa: CASSEWSSGGRGAQYF
CDR3nt: TGTGCCAGCAGTGAATGGTCTAGCGGGGGCCGGGGGGCCCAGTACTTC

j_gene: TRBJ2-3
abundance: .
d_gene: .
len: 15
v_gene: TRBV7-6
CDR3aa: CASSSQGFGTDTQYF
CDR3nt: TGTGCCAGCAGCTCCCAGGGATTCGGCACAGATACGCAGTATTTT

j_gene: TRBJ1-1
abundance: .
d_gene: .
len: 16
v_gene: TRBV20-1
CDR3aa: CSASPFPQDFNTEAFF
CDR3nt: TGCAGTGCTAGCCCTTTCCCACAGGACTTTAACACTGAAGCTTTCTTT

j_gene: TRBJ2-1
abundance: few
d_gene: TRBD1
len: 14
v_gene: TRBV27
CDR3aa: CASSHGTEYNEQFF
CDR3nt: TGTGCCAGCAGCCACGGGACAGAGTACAATGAGCAGTTCTTC

j_gene: TRBJ1-1
abundance: .
d_gene: .
len: 14
v_gene: TRBV10-3
CDR3aa: CAISGFPAGTGAFF
CDR3nt: TGTGCCATCAGTGGTTTTCCTGCCGGGACCGGAGCTTTCTTT

j_gene: TRBJ1-1
abundance: .
d_gene: .
len: 15
v_gene: TRBV7-6
CDR3aa: CASSPVGEGSTEAFF
CDR3nt: TGTGCCAGCAGCCCAGTCGGGGAGGGTAGCACTGAAGCTTTCTTT

j_gene: TRBJ2-2
abundance: .
d_gene: .
len: 17
v_gene: TRBV12-5
CDR3aa: CASGFAPREGSTGELFF
CDR3nt: TGTGCTAGTGGTTTCGCCCCTAGGGAAGGGTCCACCGGGGAGCTGTTTTTT

j_gene: TRBJ1-2
abundance: few
d_gene: .
len: 14
v_gene: TRBV7-9
CDR3aa: CASSFSQENYGYTF
CDR3nt: TGTGCCAGCAGTTTTTCTCAGGAGAACTATGGCTACACCTTC

j_gene: TRBJ2-3
abundance: few
d_gene: .
len: 16
v_gene: TRBV4-1
CDR3aa: CASSQESSEGTDTQYF
CDR3nt: TGCGCCAGCAGCCAAGAATCTAGCGAAGGCACAGATACGCAGTATTTT

j_gene: TRBJ2-2
abundance: .
d_gene: .
len: 15
v_gene: TRBV29-1
CDR3aa: CSVERGIPGQGMLFF
CDR3nt: TGCAGCGTTGAGCGGGGAATACCGGGACAAGGAATGCTGTTTTTT

j_gene: TRBJ1-1
abundance: many
d_gene: TRBD1
len: 13
v_gene: TRBV6-5
CDR3aa: CASNRGDGLEAFF
CDR3nt: TGTGCCAGTAACAGGGGGGACGGACTTGAAGCTTTCTTT

j_gene: TRBJ2-1
abundance: few
d_gene: TRBD2
len: 15
v_gene: TRBV6-5
CDR3aa: CASSLGLAGDHEQFF
CDR3nt: TGTGCCAGCAGTCTCGGGCTAGCGGGGGATCATGAGCAGTTCTTC

j_gene: TRBJ2-1
abundance: .
d_gene: TRBD1
len: 16
v_gene: TRBV20-1
CDR3aa: CSARDRRTGFYNEQFF
CDR3nt: TGCAGTGCTAGAGACCGAAGGACAGGGTTCTACAATGAGCAGTTCTTC

j_gene: TRBJ2-2
abundance: few
d_gene: .
len: 16
v_gene: TRBV12-3/TRBV12-4
CDR3aa: CASSHTPYPNTGELFF
CDR3nt: TGTGCCAGCAGCCACACACCTTACCCGAACACCGGGGAGCTGTTTTTT

j_gene: TRBJ1-2
abundance: .
d_gene: .
len: 14
v_gene: TRBV7-2
CDR3aa: CASSLVAQDHGYTF
CDR3nt: TGTGCCAGCAGCTTAGTCGCACAGGATCACGGCTACACCTTC

j_gene: TRBJ1-1
abundance: .
d_gene: .
len: 13
v_gene: TRBV19
CDR3aa: CASSIGSSTEAFF
CDR3nt: TGTGCCAGTAGTATAGGGTCTAGCACTGAAGCTTTCTTT

j_gene: TRBJ1-1
abundance: many
d_gene: TRBD1
len: 14
v_gene: TRBV4-1
CDR3aa: CASSPRQGNTEAFF
CDR3nt: TGTGCCAGCAGCCCAAGACAGGGAAACACTGAAGCTTTCTTT

j_gene: TRBJ1-1
abundance: few
d_gene: .
len: 16
v_gene: TRBV20-1
CDR3aa: CSARDLFGQPNTEAFF
CDR3nt: TGCAGTGCTAGAGATCTCTTTGGACAGCCGAACACTGAAGCTTTCTTT

j_gene: TRBJ1-5
abundance: .
d_gene: .
len: 14
v_gene: TRBV7-6
CDR3aa: CASSLGGYSQPQHF
CDR3nt: TGTGCCAGCAGCTTAGGGGGATACAGCCAGCCCCAGCATTTT

j_gene: TRBJ2-3
abundance: .
d_gene: TRBD2
len: 16
v_gene: TRBV9
CDR3aa: CASSAPGTSVIDTQYF
CDR3nt: TGTGCCAGCAGCGCACCTGGGACTAGCGTGATAGATACGCAGTATTTT

j_gene: TRBJ2-5
abundance: once
d_gene: .
len: 14
v_gene: TRBV4-1
CDR3aa: CASSQDPRGKTQYF
CDR3nt: TGCGCCAGCAGCCAAGATCCTAGGGGAAAGACCCAGTACTTC

j_gene: TRBJ1-4
abundance: many
d_gene: TRBD1
len: 14
v_gene: TRBV5-5
CDR3aa: CASSRDRGGEKLFF
CDR3nt: TGTGCCAGCAGCCGCGACAGGGGAGGAGAAAAACTGTTTTTT

j_gene: TRBJ2-2
abundance: .
d_gene: TRBD2
len: 17
v_gene: TRBV6-1
CDR3aa: CASSGVAGGDWSGELFF
CDR3nt: TGTGCCAGCAGTGGGGTAGCGGGGGGGGATTGGTCCGGGGAGCTGTTTTTT

j_gene: TRBJ1-1
abundance: .
d_gene: .
len: 15
v_gene: TRBV2
CDR3aa: CASSEEGRGNTEAFF
CDR3nt: TGTGCCAGCAGTGAAGAAGGCAGGGGAAACACTGAAGCTTTCTTT

j_gene: TRBJ2-1
abundance: few
d_gene: .
len: 16
v_gene: TRBV6-2/TRBV6-3
CDR3aa: CASSYSTSRSYNEQFF
CDR3nt: TGTGCCAGCAGTTACTCGACTAGTCGCTCCTACAATGAGCAGTTCTTC

j_gene: TRBJ1-6
abundance: .
d_gene: .
len: 17
v_gene: TRBV6-6
CDR3aa: CASSYGHSSSYNSPLHF
CDR3nt: TGTGCCAGCAGTTACGGCCACTCGAGCTCCTATAATTCACCCCTCCACTTT

j_gene: TRBJ1-1
abundance: .
d_gene: .
len: 14
v_gene: TRBV6-5
CDR3aa: CASSFLGSGDQAFF
CDR3nt: TGTGCCAGCAGTTTCCTTGGTTCGGGCGATCAAGCTTTCTTT

j_gene: TRBJ1-1
abundance: many
d_gene: .
len: 16
v_gene: TRBV11-2
CDR3aa: CASSPWRVDGNTEAFF
CDR3nt: TGTGCCAGCAGCCCCTGGCGAGTCGACGGCAACACTGAAGCTTTCTTT

j_gene: TRBJ2-1
abundance: many
d_gene: TRBD2
len: 16
v_gene: TRBV6-5
CDR3aa: CASSYSMAGEYNEQFF
CDR3nt: TGTGCCAGCAGTTACTCGATGGCGGGGGAATACAATGAGCAGTTCTTC

j_gene: TRBJ1-6
abundance: .
d_gene: .
len: 15
v_gene: TRBV24-1
CDR3aa: CATSDSTAYNSPLHF
CDR3nt: TGTGCCACCAGTGATTCCACAGCGTATAATTCACCCCTCCACTTT

j_gene: TRBJ1-2
abundance: once
d_gene: .
len: 14
v_gene: TRBV27
CDR3aa: CASSSPGSGYGYTF
CDR3nt: TGTGCCAGCAGTTCACCAGGGAGCGGCTATGGCTACACCTTC

j_gene: TRBJ2-1
abundance: .
d_gene: TRBD2
len: 15
v_gene: TRBV5-8
CDR3aa: CASSLTSGGPREQFF
CDR3nt: TGTGCCAGCAGCTTGACTAGCGGGGGGCCTAGAGAGCAGTTCTTC

j_gene: TRBJ1-2
abundance: .
d_gene: TRBD1
len: 17
v_gene: TRBV6-5
CDR3aa: CASSSLNLTGKDYGYTF
CDR3nt: TGTGCCAGCAGTTCTCTTAACCTGACAGGGAAGGACTATGGCTACACCTTC

j_gene: TRBJ1-1
abundance: .
d_gene: .
len: 15
v_gene: TRBV27
CDR3aa: CASTPTLAGRGEAFF
CDR3nt: TGTGCCAGCACCCCTACCCTGGCAGGGAGGGGTGAAGCTTTCTTT

j_gene: TRBJ2-5
abundance: many
d_gene: .
len: 15
v_gene: TRBV7-2
CDR3aa: CASSLFGTNQETQYF
CDR3nt: TGTGCCAGCAGCCTTTTTGGGACAAATCAAGAGACCCAGTACTTC

j_gene: TRBJ2-6
abundance: many
d_gene: .
len: 15
v_gene: TRBV19
CDR3aa: CASSSRISGANVLTF
CDR3nt: TGTGCCAGTAGTTCGAGGATCTCTGGGGCCAACGTCCTGACTTTC

j_gene: TRBJ2-1
abundance: .
d_gene: TRBD2
len: 15
v_gene: TRBV27
CDR3aa: CASSFRRGGYNEQFF
CDR3nt: TGTGCCAGCAGTTTTAGGCGGGGGGGCTACAATGAGCAGTTCTTC

j_gene: TRBJ2-1
abundance: few
d_gene: .
len: 19
v_gene: TRBV19
CDR3aa: CASTPSRQSSFSSYNEQFF
CDR3nt: TGTGCCAGTACCCCCTCGAGACAGTCTTCCTTTAGCTCCTACAATGAGCAGTTCTTC

j_gene: TRBJ2-7
abundance: .
d_gene: TRBD2
len: 15
v_gene: TRBV6-6
CDR3aa: CASSPLAGGRNEQYF
CDR3nt: TGTGCCAGCAGCCCACTAGCGGGGGGGCGCAACGAGCAGTACTTC

j_gene: TRBJ2-7
abundance: few
d_gene: TRBD2
len: 16
v_gene: TRBV12-3/TRBV12-4
CDR3aa: CASTPALAGKIYEQYF
CDR3nt: TGTGCCAGCACCCCTGCCCTAGCGGGGAAGATCTACGAGCAGTACTTC

j_gene: TRBJ1-5
abundance: .
d_gene: .
len: 14
v_gene: TRBV3-1
CDR3aa: CASSQGGKRQPQHF
CDR3nt: TGTGCCAGCAGCCAAGGGGGAAAGCGGCAGCCCCAGCATTTT

j_gene: TRBJ2-2
abundance: few
d_gene: .
len: 13
v_gene: TRBV7-4
CDR3aa: CASNPGDTGELFF
CDR3nt: TGTGCCAGCAACCCTGGGGACACCGGGGAGCTGTTTTTT

j_gene: TRBJ1-1
abundance: few
d_gene: .
len: 13
v_gene: TRBV19
CDR3aa: CASSIARETEAFF
CDR3nt: TGTGCCAGTAGTATCGCGCGAGAAACTGAAGCTTTCTTT